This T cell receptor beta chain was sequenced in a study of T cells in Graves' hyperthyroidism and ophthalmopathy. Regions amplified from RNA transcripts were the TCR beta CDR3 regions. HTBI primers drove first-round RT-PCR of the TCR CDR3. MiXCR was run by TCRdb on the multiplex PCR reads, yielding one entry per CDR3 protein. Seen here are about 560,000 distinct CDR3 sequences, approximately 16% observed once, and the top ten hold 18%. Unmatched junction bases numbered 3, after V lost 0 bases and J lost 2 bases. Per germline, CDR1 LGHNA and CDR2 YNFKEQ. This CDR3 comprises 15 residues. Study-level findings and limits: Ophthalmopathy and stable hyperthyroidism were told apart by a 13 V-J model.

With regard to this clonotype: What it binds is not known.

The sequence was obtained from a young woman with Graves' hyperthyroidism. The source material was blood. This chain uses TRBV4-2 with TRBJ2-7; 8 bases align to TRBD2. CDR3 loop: CASSQELAETYEQYF. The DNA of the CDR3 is TGTGCCAGCAGCCAAGAACTAGCGGAAACCTACGAGCAGTACTTC.